This TCR beta chain was sequenced for a study of blood T cell repertoires in COVID-19. Study information: Whether acute or convalescent, the COVID-19 samples came from the United States, Italy and Spain. T cells, B-cell-depleted T cells, or PBMCs provided the cDNA or gDNA that served as material.

The protocol was immunoSEQ multiplex PCR, while the TCRdb copy is restricted to in-frame clones and leaves out a portion. The repertoire has hundreds of thousands of clones, around nine tenths of them found once; the top ten carry around 0.84%. Followed longitudinally, the Seattle patients had been enrolled during active infection. The source material was peripheral blood. This receptor was obtained from a man aged 55 to 70 with COVID-19, enrolled during active disease.

DNA of the CDR3: TGTGCCAGCAGCAAAAGGGGACTAGCGGGAGTACTGGGCACAGATACGCAGTATTTT. Amino acids: CASSKRGLAGVLGTDTQYF. The genes are TRBV21-1 and TRBJ2-3; TRBD2 is the table's D call, not checked against the DNA. TRBV21-1 is described as a pseudogene. This CDR3 region has 19 residues.